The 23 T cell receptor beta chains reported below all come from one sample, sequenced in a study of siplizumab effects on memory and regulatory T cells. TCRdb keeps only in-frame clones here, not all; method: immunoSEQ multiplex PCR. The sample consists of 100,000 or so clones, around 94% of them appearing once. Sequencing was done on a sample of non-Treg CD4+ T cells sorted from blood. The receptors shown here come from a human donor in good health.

CDR3 sequence: CASSYPRDGANVLTF. The CDR3 DNA sequence: TGTGCCAGCAGTTACCCGAGGGATGGGGCCAACGTCCTGACTTTC. The chain uses TRBV6-6 and TRBJ2-6, with D tentatively TRBD2 (5 bases). V lost 2 bases and J lost 3, with 8 bases in between. The germline V gene has CDR1 MNHNY and CDR2 SVGAGI (reference sequence). This CDR3 spans 15 amino acids.

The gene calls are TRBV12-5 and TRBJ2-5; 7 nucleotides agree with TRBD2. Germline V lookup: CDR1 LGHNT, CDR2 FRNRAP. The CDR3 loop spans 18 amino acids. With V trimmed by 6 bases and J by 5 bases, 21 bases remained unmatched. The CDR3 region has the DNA TGTGCTAGTGGCGAAGGACTAGTGAATCAGTTGGCTCTGGAGACCCAGTACTTC. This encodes CASGEGLVNQLALETQYF.

The CDR3 DNA follows: TGTGCCAGCAAGATGCAGGGATCGAGCGGGGAGCTGTTTTTT. This codes for CASKMQGSSGELFF. The V call is TRBV6-1, the J call TRBJ2-2, with D maybe TRBD1 (5 bases). CDR3 length: 14 residues. Germline CDR1 is MNHNS and CDR2 is SASEGT. V was shortened by 7 bases and J by 7 bases, with 16 bases between the two germline ends.

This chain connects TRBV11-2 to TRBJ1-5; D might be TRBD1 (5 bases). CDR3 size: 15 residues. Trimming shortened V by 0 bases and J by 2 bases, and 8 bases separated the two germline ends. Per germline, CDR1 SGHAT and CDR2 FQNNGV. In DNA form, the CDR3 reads TGTGCCAGCAGCTTAGATTTGGGGGGCAATCAGCCCCAGCATTTT. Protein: CASSLDLGGNQPQHF.

This CDR3 reads CASSDRRQGSFLDTQYF. CDR3 coding DNA: TGTGCCAGCAGTGATAGACGACAGGGGTCTTTCTTGGATACGCAGTATTTT. The chain couples TRBV25-1 to TRBJ2-3; TRBD1 matches 8 bases. This CDR3 comprises 17 residues. Germline loops: CDR1 MGHDK, CDR2 SYGVNS. The ends lost 3 bases at V and 6 bases at J; junction bases unmatched: 14.

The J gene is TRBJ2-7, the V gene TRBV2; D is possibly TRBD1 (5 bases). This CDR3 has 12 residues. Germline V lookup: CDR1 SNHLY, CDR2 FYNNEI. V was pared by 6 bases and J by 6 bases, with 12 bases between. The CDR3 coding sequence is TGTGCCAGCAGAGGTGACAGTGTCGAGCAGTACTTC. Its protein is CASRGDSVEQYF.

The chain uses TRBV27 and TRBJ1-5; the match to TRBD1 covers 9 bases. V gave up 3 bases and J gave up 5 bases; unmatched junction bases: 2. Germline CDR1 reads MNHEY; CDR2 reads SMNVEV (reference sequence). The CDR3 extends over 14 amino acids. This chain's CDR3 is CASSFRTGDQPQHF. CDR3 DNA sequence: TGTGCCAGCAGTTTCCGGACAGGGGATCAGCCCCAGCATTTT.

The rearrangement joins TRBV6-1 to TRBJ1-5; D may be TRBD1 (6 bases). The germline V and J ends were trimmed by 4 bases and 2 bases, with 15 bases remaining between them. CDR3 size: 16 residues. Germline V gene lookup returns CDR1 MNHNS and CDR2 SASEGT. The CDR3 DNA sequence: TGTGCCAGCAGTGTTATTCAGGGGAGAGGCAATCAGCCCCAGCATTTT. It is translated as CASSVIQGRGNQPQHF.

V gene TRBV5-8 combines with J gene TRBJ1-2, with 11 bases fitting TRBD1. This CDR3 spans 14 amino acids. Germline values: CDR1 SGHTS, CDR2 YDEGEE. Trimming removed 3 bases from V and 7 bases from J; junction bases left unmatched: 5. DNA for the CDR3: TGTGCCAGCAGCTGGACAGGGGGCCGGACTGGCTACACCTTC. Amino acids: CASSWTGGRTGYTF. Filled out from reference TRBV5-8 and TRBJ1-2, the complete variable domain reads EAGVTQSPTHLIKTRGQQATLRCSPISGHTSVYWYQQALGLGLQFLLWYDEGEERNRGNFPPRFSGRQFPNYSSELNVNALELEDSALYLCASSWTGGRTGYTFGSGTRLTVV.

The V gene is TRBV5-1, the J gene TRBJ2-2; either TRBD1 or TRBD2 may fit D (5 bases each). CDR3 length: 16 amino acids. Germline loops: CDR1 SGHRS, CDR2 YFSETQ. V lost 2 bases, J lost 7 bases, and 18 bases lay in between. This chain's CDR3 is CASSLNLGRRGGELFF. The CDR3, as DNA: TGCGCCAGCAGCTTAAACTTGGGACGTCGAGGCGGGGAGCTGTTTTTT.

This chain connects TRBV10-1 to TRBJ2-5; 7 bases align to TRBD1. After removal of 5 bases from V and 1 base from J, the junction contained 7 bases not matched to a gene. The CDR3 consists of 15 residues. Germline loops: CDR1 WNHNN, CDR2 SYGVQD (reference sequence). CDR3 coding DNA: TGCGCCAGCAGTTCAAAACAGGGGACCCAAGAGACCCAGTACTTC. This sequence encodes CASSSKQGTQETQYF.

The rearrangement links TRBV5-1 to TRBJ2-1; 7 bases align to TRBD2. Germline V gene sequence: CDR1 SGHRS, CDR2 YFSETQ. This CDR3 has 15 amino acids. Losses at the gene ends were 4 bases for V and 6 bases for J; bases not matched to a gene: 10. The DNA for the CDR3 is TGCGCCAGCAGCCTGGGACTACCCCGATCCAATGAGCAGTTCTTC. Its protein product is CASSLGLPRSNEQFF.

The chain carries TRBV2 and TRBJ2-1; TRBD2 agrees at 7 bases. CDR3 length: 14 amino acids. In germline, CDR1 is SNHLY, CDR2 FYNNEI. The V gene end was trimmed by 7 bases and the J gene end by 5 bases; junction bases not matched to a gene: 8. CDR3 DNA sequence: TGTGCCAGCATCAAGGGACTAAATAACAATGAGCAGTTCTTC. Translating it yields CASIKGLNNNEQFF.

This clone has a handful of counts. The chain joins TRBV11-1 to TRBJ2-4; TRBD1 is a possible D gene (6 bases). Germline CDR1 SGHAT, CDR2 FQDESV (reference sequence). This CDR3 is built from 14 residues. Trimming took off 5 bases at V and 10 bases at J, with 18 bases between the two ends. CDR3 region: CASSPTGTGAIQYF. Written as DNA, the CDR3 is TGTGCCAGCAGCCCGACAGGTACAGGTGCGATTCAGTACTTC.

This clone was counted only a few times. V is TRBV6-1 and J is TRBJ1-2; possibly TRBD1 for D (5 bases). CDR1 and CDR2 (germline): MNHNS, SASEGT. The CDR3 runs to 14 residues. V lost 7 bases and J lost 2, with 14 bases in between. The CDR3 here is CASILTAMNYGYTF. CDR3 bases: TGTGCCAGCATCTTGACAGCGATGAACTATGGCTACACCTTC.

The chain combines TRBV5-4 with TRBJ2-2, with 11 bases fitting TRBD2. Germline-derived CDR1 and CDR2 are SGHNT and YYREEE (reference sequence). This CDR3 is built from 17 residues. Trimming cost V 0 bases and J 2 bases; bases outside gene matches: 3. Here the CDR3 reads CASSLGLAGTNTGELFF. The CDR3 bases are TGTGCCAGCAGCTTGGGACTAGCGGGGACTAACACCGGGGAGCTGTTTTTT.

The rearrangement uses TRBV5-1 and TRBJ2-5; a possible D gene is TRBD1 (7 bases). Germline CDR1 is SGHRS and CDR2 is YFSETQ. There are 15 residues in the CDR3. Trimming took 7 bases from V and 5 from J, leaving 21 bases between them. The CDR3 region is CASQLWSGGGETQYF. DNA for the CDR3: TGCGCCAGCCAATTATGGTCAGGAGGGGGCGAGACCCAGTACTTC.

The CDR3, as DNA: TGTGCCAGCAGCCCGCGTGGCTCCTACAATGAGCAGTTCTTC. Translation: CASSPRGSYNEQFF. The V and J genes are TRBV9 and TRBJ2-1; D unresolved. The germline V and J ends were trimmed by 4 bases and 0 bases, with 8 bases remaining between them. The germline V gene has CDR1 SGDLS and CDR2 YYNGEE. The CDR3 extends over 14 amino acids.

DNA of the CDR3: TGCGCCAGCAGCTTGGAAGGGGGCAAGGCCGGGGAGCTGTTTTTT. It translates to CASSLEGGKAGELFF. The chain carries TRBV5-1 and TRBJ2-2; 7 bases are a match to TRBD1. Germline CDR1 SGHRS, CDR2 YFSETQ. The CDR3 contains 15 residues. Losses at the gene ends were 0 bases for V and 6 bases for J; bases not matched to a gene: 5.

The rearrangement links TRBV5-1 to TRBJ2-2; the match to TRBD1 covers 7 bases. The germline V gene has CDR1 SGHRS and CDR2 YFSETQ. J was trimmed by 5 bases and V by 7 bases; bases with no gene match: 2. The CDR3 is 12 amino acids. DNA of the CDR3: TGCGCCAGCCTACAGGGGACCGGGGAGCTGTTTTTT. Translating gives CASLQGTGELFF.

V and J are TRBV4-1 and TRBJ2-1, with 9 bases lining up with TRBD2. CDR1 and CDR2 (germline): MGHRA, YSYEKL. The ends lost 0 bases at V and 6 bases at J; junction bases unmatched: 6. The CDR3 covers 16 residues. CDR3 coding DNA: TGCGCCAGCAGCCAAGATTCCAGCGGGAGGCTCAATGAGCAGTTCTTC. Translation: CASSQDSSGRLNEQFF.

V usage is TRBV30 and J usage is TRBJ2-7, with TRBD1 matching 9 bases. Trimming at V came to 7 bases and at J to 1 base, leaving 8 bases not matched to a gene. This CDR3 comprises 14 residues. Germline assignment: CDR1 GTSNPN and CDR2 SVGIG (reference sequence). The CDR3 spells CAFRRGQGSYEQYF. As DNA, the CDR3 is TGTGCCTTTAGACGGGGACAGGGTTCCTACGAGCAGTACTTC.

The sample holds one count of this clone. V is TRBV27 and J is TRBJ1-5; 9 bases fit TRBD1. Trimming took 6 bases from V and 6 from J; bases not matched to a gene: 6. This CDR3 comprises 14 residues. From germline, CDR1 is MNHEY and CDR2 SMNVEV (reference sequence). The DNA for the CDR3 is TGTGCCAGCAGGCTACAGGGGGCAGGTCAGCCCCAGCATTTT. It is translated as CASRLQGAGQPQHF.